This T cell receptor beta chain was captured in a study of somatic mutations in cytotoxic T cells in rheumatoid arthritis. From germline, CDR1 is MRHNA and CDR2 SNTAGT. The ends were cut back, 5 bases at V and 3 bases at J, with 7 bases in the middle. There are 13 residues in the CDR3. The repertoire was sequenced with immunoSEQ multiplex PCR; TCRdb's copy has only in-frame clones and lacks some. The table lists some 21,000 clones, roughly 80% of them singletons. This TCR was sampled from an adult with rheumatoid arthritis. The sequenced material came from CD8+ T cells sorted from blood. This chain connects TRBV6-4 to TRBJ2-2; the D is unclear. The CDR3 loop reads CASSSGDTGELFF. The CDR3, as DNA: TGTGCCAGCAGTTCCGGAGACACCGGGGAGCTGTTTTTT.